This T cell receptor beta chain was sequenced during a study of T cell repertoires in cytomegalovirus infection. Turning to the study itself: HLA-C-restricted CMV epitopes, recently identified, and well-studied HLA-B-restricted ones were used by the study. CMV infection together with matching HLA type was indicated by public TCR beta signatures.

The V gene's germline CDR1 is SEHNR and CDR2 FQNEAQ (reference sequence). V dropped 4 bases and J dropped 4; count of bases not matched to a gene: 12. This CDR3 has 18 amino acids. TCRdb independently ran MiXCR on the reads; one entry per CDR3 protein. The table has about 770,000 distinct CDR3 sequences, 29% seen once. This clonotype was counted many times. Its antigen is unidentified. The study's findings and limits: Clonotypes of TCR beta that were HLA-C-restricted and CMV-specific dominated the ex vivo response.

The sequence came from a human donor in good health (CMV status not recorded). Some clones in this sample may be carry-over from other donors' samples. The material was cultured CD8+ T cells from PBMCs, obtained from culture after CMV antigen stimulation. The chain uses TRBV7-9 and TRBJ2-7, with 14 bases lining up with TRBD2. The chain's CDR3 is CASSSPTSGGAESYEQYF. Written as DNA, the CDR3 is TGTGCCAGCAGCTCCCCGACTAGCGGGGGGGCTGAGTCGTACGAGCAGTACTTC.